This T cell receptor (beta chain) was sequenced in a study of lymphopenia after photon versus proton radiotherapy. Study conclusions and caveats: Relative stability marked proton patients; photon patients lost diversity and naive cells.

The CDR3 contains 12 residues. Trimming stripped 7 bases from V and 7 bases from J, with 11 bases between. Germline assignment: CDR1 MDHEN and CDR2 SYDVKM. For this clone: Its antigen remains unknown.

Sequenced by immunoSEQ multiplex PCR; TCRdb stores in-frame clones only, minus some. Of around 160,000 clones listed, 70% to 90% are singletons. V is TRBV28 and J is TRBJ1-5; D gene uncertain. The origin of this receptor is a man aged 50-60 years with gastric cancer. The sample here was peripheral blood, taken from a patient treated with photon-based radiotherapy. The CDR3, as DNA: TGTGCCAGCACGGTGGACCCCCAGCCCCAGCATTTT. Amino acids: CASTVDPQPQHF. The full variable domain, its missing parts supplied by reference TRBV28 and TRBJ1-5, is DVKVTQSSRYLVKRTGEKVFLECVQDMDHENMFWYRQDPGLGLRLIYFSYDVKMKEKGDIPEGYSVSREKKERFSLILESASTNQTSMYLCASTVDPQPQHFGDGTRLSIL.